This TCR beta chain was sequenced in a study of cytotoxic CD8 clonotypes in ibrutinib-treated CLL. TCRdb's table, derived via immunoSEQ multiplex PCR, lists solely in-frame clones and lacks some. The data contain roughly 300,000 clones, more than 70% of them singletons. With regard to this clone: Antigen: not known.

This CDR3 is built from 13 residues. Between the trimmed V and J ends, which lost 5 bases and 2 bases, there was a span of 8 bases. Germline V gives CDR1 SGHTA, CDR2 FQGTGA. Whole-study findings and limits: Sustained-remission and progressing patients were not sampled at matched times.

The gene calls are TRBV7-3 and TRBJ2-3; D remains ambiguous. The sequence derives from a human donor with chronic lymphocytic leukemia. The sample here was PBMCs, taken at disease progression, from a patient treated with ibrutinib. CDR3 sequence (DNA): TGTGCCAGCAGCCGCACTAACACAGATACGCAGTATTTT. It translates to CASSRTNTDTQYF.